This T cell receptor (beta chain) was retrieved from a study of T cells in Graves' hyperthyroidism and ophthalmopathy. RNA transcripts gave rise to amplified TCR beta CDR3 regions. When the TCR CDR3 underwent first-round RT-PCR, the HTBI primer set was used. Each CDR3 protein gets one entry after TCRdb re-called the multiplex PCR reads with MiXCR. This sample yields 550,000 to 700,000 distinct CDR3 sequences, of which more than 45% are seen a single time; around 19% belongs to the top ten. Uncontrolled infection, other autoimmune disease, pregnancy or lactation disqualified patients from enrolment. At least ten counts were recorded for this clonotype. Germline V lookup: CDR1 SGHTA, CDR2 FQGNSA. The J segment lost 4 bases and the V segment lost 2 bases, leaving 4 bases of the junction unmatched. CDR3 size: 15 residues.

This clonotype was sampled from an adult woman with Graves' disease, either hyperthyroidism or ophthalmopathy (not recorded which). Sample: peripheral blood or thyroid tissue (not recorded which). The gene calls are TRBV7-2 and TRBJ2-7; the match to TRBD2 covers 11 bases. DNA of the CDR3: TGTGCCAGCAGCTTACTAGCGGGAGGTGGATACGAGCAGTACTTC. Translating gives CASSLLAGGGYEQYF.